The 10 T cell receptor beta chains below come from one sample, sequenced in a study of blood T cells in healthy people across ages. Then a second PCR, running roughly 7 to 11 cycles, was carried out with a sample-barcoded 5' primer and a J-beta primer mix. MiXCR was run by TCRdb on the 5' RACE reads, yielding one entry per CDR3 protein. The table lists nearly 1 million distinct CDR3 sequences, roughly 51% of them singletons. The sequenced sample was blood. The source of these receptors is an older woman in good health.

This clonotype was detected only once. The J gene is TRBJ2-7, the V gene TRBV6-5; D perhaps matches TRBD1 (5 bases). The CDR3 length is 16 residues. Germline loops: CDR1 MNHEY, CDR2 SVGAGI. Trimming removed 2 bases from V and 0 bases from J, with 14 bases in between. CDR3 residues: CASSYNTGYSSYEQYF. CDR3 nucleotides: TGTGCCAGCAGTTACAATACAGGTTACAGCTCCTACGAGCAGTACTTC.

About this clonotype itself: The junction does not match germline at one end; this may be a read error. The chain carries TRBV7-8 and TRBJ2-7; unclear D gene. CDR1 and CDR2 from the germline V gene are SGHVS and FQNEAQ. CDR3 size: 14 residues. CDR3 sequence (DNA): TGTGCCAGCAGCTTAGAACTGCCCTCCTTCGAGCAGTACTTC. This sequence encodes CASSLELPSFEQYF.

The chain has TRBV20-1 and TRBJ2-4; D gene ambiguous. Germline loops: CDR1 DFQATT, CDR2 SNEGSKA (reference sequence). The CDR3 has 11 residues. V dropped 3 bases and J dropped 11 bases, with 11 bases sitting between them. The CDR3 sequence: CSARSPRFQYF. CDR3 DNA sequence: TGCAGTGCTAGGTCCCCGCGGTTTCAGTACTTC.

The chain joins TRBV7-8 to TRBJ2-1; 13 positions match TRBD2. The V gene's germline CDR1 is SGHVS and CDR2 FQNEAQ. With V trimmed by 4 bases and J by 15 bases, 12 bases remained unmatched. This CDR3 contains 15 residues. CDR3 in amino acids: CASSSGLAGVMSWFF. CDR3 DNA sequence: TGTGCCAGCAGCTCCGGACTAGCGGGAGTTATGAGTTGGTTCTTC. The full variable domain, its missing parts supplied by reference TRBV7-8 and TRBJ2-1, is GAGVSQSPRYKVAKRGQDVALRCDPISGHVSLFWYQQALGQGPEFLTYFQNEAQLDKSGLPSDRFFAERPEGSVSTLKIQRTQQEDSAVYLCASSSGLAGVMSWFFGPGTRLTVL.

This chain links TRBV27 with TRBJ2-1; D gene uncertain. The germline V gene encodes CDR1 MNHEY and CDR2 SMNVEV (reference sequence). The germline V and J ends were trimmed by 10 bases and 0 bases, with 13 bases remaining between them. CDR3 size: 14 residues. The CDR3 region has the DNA TGTGCCACCGCAGACTGGAGCTCCTACAATGAGCAGTTCTTC. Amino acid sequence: CATADWSSYNEQFF.

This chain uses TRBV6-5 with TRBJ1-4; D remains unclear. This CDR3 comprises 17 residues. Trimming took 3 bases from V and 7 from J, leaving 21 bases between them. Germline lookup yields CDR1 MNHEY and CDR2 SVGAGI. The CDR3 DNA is TGTGCCAGCAGTTATTCCGAGTCGCAAAGGAAGGGTGAAAAACTGTTTTTT. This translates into CASSYSESQRKGEKLFF.

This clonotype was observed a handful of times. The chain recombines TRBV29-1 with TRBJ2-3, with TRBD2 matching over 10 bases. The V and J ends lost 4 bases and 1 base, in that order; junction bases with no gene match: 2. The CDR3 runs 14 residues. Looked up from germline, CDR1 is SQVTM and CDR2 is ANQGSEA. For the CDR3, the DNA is TGCAGCGTTGCCGGGACTAGCGGCACAGATACGCAGTATTTT. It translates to CSVAGTSGTDTQYF.

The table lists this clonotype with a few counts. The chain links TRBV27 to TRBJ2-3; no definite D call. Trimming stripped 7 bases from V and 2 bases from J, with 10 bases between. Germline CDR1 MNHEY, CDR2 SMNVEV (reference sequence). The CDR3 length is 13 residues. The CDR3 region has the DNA TGTGCCAGCAAAACAACCCACACAGATACGCAGTATTTT. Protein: CASKTTHTDTQYF.

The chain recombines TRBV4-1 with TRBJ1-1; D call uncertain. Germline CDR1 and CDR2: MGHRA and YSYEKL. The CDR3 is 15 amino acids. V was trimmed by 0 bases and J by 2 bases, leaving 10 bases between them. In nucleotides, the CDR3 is TGCGCCAGCAGCCAAGAGACCCCGGTTAACACTGAAGCTTTCTTT. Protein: CASSQETPVNTEAFF.

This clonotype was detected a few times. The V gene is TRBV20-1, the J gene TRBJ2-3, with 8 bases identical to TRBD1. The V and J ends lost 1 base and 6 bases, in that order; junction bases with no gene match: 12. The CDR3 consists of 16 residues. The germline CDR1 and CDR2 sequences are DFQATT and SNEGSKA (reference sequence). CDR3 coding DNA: TGCAGTGCTAGAGTCGCGGGACAGGCTTGGAAGGATACGCAGTATTTT. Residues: CSARVAGQAWKDTQYF.